This T cell receptor beta chain was observed in a study of blood T cell repertoires in COVID-19. About the research overall: Both acute and convalescent COVID-19 samples were obtained from the United States, Italy and Spain. Sample material is recorded as cDNA or gDNA derived from T cells, B-cell-depleted T cells, or PBMCs.

In the source study's methods: Researchers report that nucleated cell counts were estimated from reference gene primer amplification. Generated by immunoSEQ multiplex PCR, the TCRdb table keeps only in-frame clones and is missing some. V, J and clone size derive from that table, while D and trimming were established from the DNA sequence. This repertoire shows about 59,000 clones, approximately 82% found once; its top ten account for around an eighth. The CDR3 runs to 15 residues. Germline V lookup: CDR1 MNHEY, CDR2 SMNVEV (reference sequence). V lost 3 bases and J lost 4; bases outside the gene matches: 4.

This rearrangement joins TRBV27 to TRBJ2-7; 12 nucleotides agree with TRBD2. This TCR was recovered from a man older than 75 with acute or convalescent COVID-19. The sequencing input was peripheral blood. In nucleotides, the CDR3 is TGTGCCAGCAGTTTTCTAGCGGGAGGGCCTTACGAGCAGTACTTC. This translates into CASSFLAGGPYEQYF.